This TCR beta chain was sequenced during a study of blood T cell repertoires in COVID-19. Study-wide context: PBMCs, B-cell-depleted T cells, or T cells provided the cDNA or gDNA that made up the material.

The assay was immunoSEQ multiplex PCR, and TCRdb's table has in-frame clones only and misses some. This sample has 65,000 to 90,000 clones; 60% to 80% occur once, and the top ten carry about 17%. The CDR3 length is 15 residues. V shed 2 bases and J 3 bases; nucleotides not matched to a gene: 4. Per the germline V gene, CDR1 is SNHLY and CDR2 is FYNNEI. This TCR was sampled from a man aged 70 or older with active or convalescent COVID-19. The rearrangement uses TRBV2 and TRBJ1-5; 7 nucleotides agree with TRBD1. Material: peripheral blood. The DNA of the CDR3 is TGTGCCAGCAGTGAACAGGGGGAGGACAATCAGCCCCAGCATTTT. This encodes CASSEQGEDNQPQHF.